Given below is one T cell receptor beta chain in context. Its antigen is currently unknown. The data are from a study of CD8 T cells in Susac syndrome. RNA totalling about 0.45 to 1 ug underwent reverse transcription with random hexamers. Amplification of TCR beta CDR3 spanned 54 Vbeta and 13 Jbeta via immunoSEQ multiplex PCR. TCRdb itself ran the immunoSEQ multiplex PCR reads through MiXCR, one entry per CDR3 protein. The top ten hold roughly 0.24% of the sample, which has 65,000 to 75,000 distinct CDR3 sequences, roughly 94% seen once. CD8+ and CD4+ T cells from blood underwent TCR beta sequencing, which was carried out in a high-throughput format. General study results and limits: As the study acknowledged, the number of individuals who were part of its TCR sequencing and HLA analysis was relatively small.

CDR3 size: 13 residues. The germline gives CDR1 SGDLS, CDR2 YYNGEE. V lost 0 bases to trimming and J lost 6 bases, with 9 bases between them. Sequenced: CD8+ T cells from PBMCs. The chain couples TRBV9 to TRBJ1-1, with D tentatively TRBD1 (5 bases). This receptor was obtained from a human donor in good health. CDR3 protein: CASSVARGSEAFF. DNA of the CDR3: TGTGCCAGCAGCGTAGCTCGGGGCTCTGAAGCTTTCTTT. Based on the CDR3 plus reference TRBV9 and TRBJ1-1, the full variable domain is DSGVTQTPKHLITATGQRVTLRCSPRSGDLSVYWYQQSLDQGLQFLIQYYNGEERAKGNILERFSAQQFPDLHSELNLSSLELGDSALYFCASSVARGSEAFFGQGTRLTVV.